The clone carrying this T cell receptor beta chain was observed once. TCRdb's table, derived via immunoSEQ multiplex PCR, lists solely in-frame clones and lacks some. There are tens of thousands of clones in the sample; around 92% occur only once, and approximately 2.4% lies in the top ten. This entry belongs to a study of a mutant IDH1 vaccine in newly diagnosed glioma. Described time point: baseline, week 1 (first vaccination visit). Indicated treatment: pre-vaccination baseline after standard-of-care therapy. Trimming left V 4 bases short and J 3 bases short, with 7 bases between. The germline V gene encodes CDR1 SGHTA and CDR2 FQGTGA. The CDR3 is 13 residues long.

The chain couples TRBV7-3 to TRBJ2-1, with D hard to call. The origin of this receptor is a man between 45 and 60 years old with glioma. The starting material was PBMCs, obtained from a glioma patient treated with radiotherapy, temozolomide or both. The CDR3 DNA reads TGTGCCAGCAGCTCGAGCTACTACAATGAGCAGTTCTTC. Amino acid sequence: CASSSSYYNEQFF. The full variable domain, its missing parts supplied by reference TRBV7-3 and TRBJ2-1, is GAGVSQTPSNKVTEKGKYVELRCDPISGHTALYWYRQSLGQGPEFLIYFQGTGAADDSGLPNDRFFAVRPEGSVSTLKIQRTERGDSAVYLCASSSSYYNEQFFGPGTRLTVL.